Sequencing of this TCR beta chain was carried out in a study of blood T cell repertoires in COVID-19. For the study at large: Acute-phase and convalescent COVID-19 samples originated in the United States, Italy and Spain.

The CDR3 extends over 14 amino acids. Germline CDR1 MGHRA, CDR2 YSYEKL. V lost 6 bases, J lost 0 bases, and 4 bases stayed unmatched. Data came from immunoSEQ multiplex PCR; TCRdb stores just in-frame clones and leaves some out. This repertoire shows 45,000 to 60,000 clones, roughly 84% found once; its top ten account for 2.5%. The chain is built from TRBV4-1 and TRBJ1-1, with 7 positions matching TRBD1. The sequenced sample consisted of peripheral blood. This TCR was sampled from a man aged 50 to 59 with acute or convalescent COVID-19. CDR3 bases: TGCGCCAGCAGGACTGGACAGGTGAACACTGAAGCTTTCTTT. Amino acid sequence: CASRTGQVNTEAFF.